Following are 14 T cell receptor beta chains from one sample sequenced in a study of T cell responses to AZD1222 COVID-19 vaccine. Data came from immunoSEQ multiplex PCR; TCRdb stores just in-frame clones and leaves some out. This table holds approximately 170,000 clones, about nine tenths found once. The specimen was peripheral blood, collected on day 0 of AZD1222 vaccination. The source of these receptors is an adult in good health.

V is TRBV5-1 and J is TRBJ2-2; 7 bases are shared with TRBD2. The junction had 0 bases not matched to a gene; V was cut back by 0 bases and J by 4 bases. Looked up from germline, CDR1 is SGHRS and CDR2 is YFSETQ. CDR3 length equals 14 residues. CDR3 region: CASSLGTSTGELFF. CDR3 sequence (DNA): TGCGCCAGCAGCTTGGGGACTAGCACCGGGGAGCTGTTTTTT.

The chain recombines TRBV4-1 with TRBJ1-4, with 7 bases matching TRBD1. V gave up 7 bases and J gave up 4 bases; unmatched junction bases: 6. CDR1 is MGHRA and CDR2 is YSYEKL in the germline V gene. CDR3 size: 14 residues. The CDR3 DNA reads as TGCGCCAGCACACCGGACAGGAATAATGAAAAACTGTTTTTT. Translating it yields CASTPDRNNEKLFF.

This sequence joins TRBV4-1 and TRBJ2-1, with D perhaps being TRBD1 or TRBD2 (5 bases each). The V gene lost 0 bases and the J gene lost 5 bases, with 17 bases spanning the gap. Germline CDR1 reads MGHRA; CDR2 reads YSYEKL. The CDR3 has 17 amino acids. The CDR3 loop reads CASSQDRGFMGDNEQFF. The CDR3 nucleotides read TGCGCCAGCAGCCAAGATCGTGGGTTTATGGGGGACAATGAGCAGTTCTTC.

The J gene is TRBJ1-2, the V gene TRBV28; unclear D gene. Trimming took off 6 bases at V and 6 bases at J, with 20 bases between the two ends. This CDR3 has 15 amino acids. Germline assignment: CDR1 MDHEN and CDR2 SYDVKM. For the CDR3, the DNA is TGTGCCAGCAGCCTGCATTCGGTGGGTAAGAATGGCTACACCTTC. As protein: CASSLHSVGKNGYTF.

The chain combines TRBV7-8 with TRBJ2-1; D could derive from TRBD1 or TRBD2 (5 bases each). Per germline, CDR1 SGHVS and CDR2 FQNEAQ. The V end was cut by 6 bases, the J end by 4 bases, with 22 bases between. The CDR3 consists of 17 residues. The chain's CDR3 is CASSPRVVGVSYNEQFF. The CDR3 DNA sequence: TGTGCCAGCAGTCCACGGGTGGTGGGGGTGTCTTACAATGAGCAGTTCTTC.

The chain uses TRBV30 and TRBJ2-3; TRBD1 aligns across 9 bases. This CDR3 region has 15 residues. From germline, CDR1 is GTSNPN and CDR2 SVGIG (reference sequence). J lost 4 bases, V lost 3 bases, and 8 bases had no gene match. The CDR3, as DNA: TGTGCCTGGAGCGTAGGGACAGGGAACGCAGATACGCAGTATTTT. It codes for CAWSVGTGNADTQYF.

The rearrangement links TRBV11-2 to TRBJ1-2, with D possibly TRBD1 on 6 matching bases. The CDR3 loop spans 16 amino acids. Per germline, CDR1 SGHAT and CDR2 FQNNGV. V was clipped by 1 base and J by 3 bases, with 15 bases between them. CDR3 DNA: TGTGCCAGCAGCTTAGGCTTCGGGACACCTTACTATGGCTACACCTTC. This gives the protein CASSLGFGTPYYGYTF.

The V call is TRBV7-8, the J call TRBJ2-1, with D tentatively TRBD1 or TRBD2 (5 bases each). V lost 1 base to trimming and J lost 6 bases, with 16 bases between them. The CDR3 sequence is 16 residues long. Germline V CDR1 and CDR2: SGHVS, FQNEAQ. CDR3: CASSLGGARVLNEQFF. For the CDR3, the DNA is TGTGCCAGCAGCTTAGGGGGAGCCAGGGTCCTCAATGAGCAGTTCTTC.

The chain couples TRBV6-4 to TRBJ1-2; 7 bases line up with TRBD1. The CDR3 length is 14 residues. Germline trimming cut 11 bases from V and 6 bases from J; bases unmatched to any gene: 15. Germline CDR1 MRHNA, CDR2 SNTAGT. The CDR3 nucleotides read TGTGCCGCCGATGGTACAGGGGACGAAAATGGCTACACCTTC. It codes for CAADGTGDENGYTF.

V gene TRBV7-3 combines with J gene TRBJ2-3, with D possibly matching TRBD1 (6 bases). Trimming left V 2 bases short and J 7 bases short, with 16 bases between. The CDR3 extends over 15 amino acids. Germline V gene lookup returns CDR1 SGHTA and CDR2 FQGTGA. CDR3 sequence (DNA): TGTGCCAGCAGCTTACAGGGGCCCGTTTACCATACGCAGTATTTT. This codes for CASSLQGPVYHTQYF.

This clone was recorded a few times. The chain combines TRBV5-4 with TRBJ1-2; 8 positions match TRBD1. The CDR3 loop spans 14 amino acids. Germline trimming cut 5 bases from V and 5 bases from J; bases unmatched to any gene: 8. CDR1 and CDR2 from the germline V gene are SGHNT and YYREEE (reference sequence). CDR3 nucleotides: TGTGCCAGCAGTCCACAGGGGGAAGGGTATGGCTACACCTTC. Protein: CASSPQGEGYGYTF.

This rearrangement joins TRBV6-5 to TRBJ1-1, with unresolved D. The CDR3 has 14 amino acids. Looked up from germline, CDR1 is MNHEY and CDR2 is SVGAGI. V was trimmed by 0 bases and J by 3 bases, leaving 8 bases between them. This CDR3 is CASSYSRSDTEAFF. The CDR3 region has the DNA TGTGCCAGCAGTTACTCGCGGAGTGACACTGAAGCTTTCTTT.

The gene calls are TRBV19 and TRBJ1-5; 10 bases match TRBD1. The germline CDR1 and CDR2 sequences are LNHDA and SQIVND (reference sequence). The CDR3 sequence is 14 residues long. V was clipped by 8 bases and J by 4 bases; unmatched bases: 5. CDR3 protein: CASRRTGGNQPQHF. The CDR3 bases are TGTGCCAGTCGCCGGACAGGGGGGAATCAGCCCCAGCATTTT. The variable domain in full, with the rest retrieved from reference TRBV19 and TRBJ1-5, is DGGITQSPKYLFRKEGQNVTLSCEQNLNHDAMYWYRQDPGQGLRLIYYSQIVNDFQKGDIAEGYSVSREKKESFPLTVTSAQKNPTAFYLCASRRTGGNQPQHFGDGTRLSIL.

The V gene is TRBV7-3, the J gene TRBJ1-6; TRBD1 matches 7 bases. The germline CDR1 and CDR2 sequences are SGHTA and FQGTGA. This CDR3 is built from 14 residues. Trimming cost V 5 bases and J 7 bases; bases outside gene matches: 5. This CDR3 is CASSQGTENSPLHF. CDR3 bases: TGTGCCAGCAGCCAAGGGACAGAAAATTCACCCCTCCACTTT.